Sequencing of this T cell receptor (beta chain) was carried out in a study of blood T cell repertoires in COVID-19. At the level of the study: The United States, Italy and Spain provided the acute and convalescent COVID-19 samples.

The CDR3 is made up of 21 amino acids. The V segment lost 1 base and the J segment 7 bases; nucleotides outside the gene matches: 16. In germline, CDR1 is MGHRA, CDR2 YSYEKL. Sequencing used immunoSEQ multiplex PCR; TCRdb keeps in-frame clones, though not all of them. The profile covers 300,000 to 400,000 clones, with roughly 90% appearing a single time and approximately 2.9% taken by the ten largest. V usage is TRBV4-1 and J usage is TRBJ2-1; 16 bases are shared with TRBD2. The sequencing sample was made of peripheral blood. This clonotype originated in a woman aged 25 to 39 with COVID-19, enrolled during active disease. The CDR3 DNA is TGCGCCAGCAGCCAAGTGATGGGACTAGCGGGAGGGTCCCCTTCAAAAAATGAGCAGTTCTTC. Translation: CASSQVMGLAGGSPSKNEQFF.